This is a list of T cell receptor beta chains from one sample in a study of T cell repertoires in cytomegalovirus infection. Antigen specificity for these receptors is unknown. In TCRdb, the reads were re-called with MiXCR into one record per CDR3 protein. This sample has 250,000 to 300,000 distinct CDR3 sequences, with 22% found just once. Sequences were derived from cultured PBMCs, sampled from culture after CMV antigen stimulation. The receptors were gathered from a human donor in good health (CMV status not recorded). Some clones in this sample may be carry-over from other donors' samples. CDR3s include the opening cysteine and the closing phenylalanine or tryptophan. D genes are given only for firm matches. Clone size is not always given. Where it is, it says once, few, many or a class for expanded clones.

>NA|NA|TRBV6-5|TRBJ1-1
TGTGCCAGCAGCAAAAATACAGTGAACACTGAAGCTTTCTTT
CASSKNTVNTEAFF
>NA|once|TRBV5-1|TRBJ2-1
TGCGCCAGCAGCTTAGGTGGTGCCTCCTACAATGAGCAGTTCTTC
CASSLGGASYNEQFF
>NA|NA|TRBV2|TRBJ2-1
TGTGCCAGCCAAAGCAGCGGATACAATGAGCAGTTCTTC
CASQSSGYNEQFF
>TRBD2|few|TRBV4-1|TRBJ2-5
TGCGCCAGCAGCCTCCCGGGACTAGCGGGAGGGTACCAAGAGACCCAGTACTTC
CASSLPGLAGGYQETQYF
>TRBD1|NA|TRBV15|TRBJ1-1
TGTGCCACCAGACCTGACAGGGGATCGGACACTGAAGCTTTCTTT
CATRPDRGSDTEAFF
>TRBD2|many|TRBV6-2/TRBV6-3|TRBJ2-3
TGTGCCAGCAGTTACGCGACTAGCGGGAGTGCAGATACGCAGTATTTT
CASSYATSGSADTQYF
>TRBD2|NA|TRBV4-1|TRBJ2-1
TGCGCCAGCAGCCAGGCTAGCGGAGAATCCTACAATGAGCAGTTCTTC
CASSQASGESYNEQFF
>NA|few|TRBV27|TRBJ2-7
TGTGCCAGCAGGAAGAGCGGGCTTCCCTACGAGCAGTACTTC
CASRKSGLPYEQYF
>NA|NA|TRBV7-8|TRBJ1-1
TGTGCCAGCATCCCTTGGAGGGATGAAGCTTTCTTT
CASIPWRDEAFF
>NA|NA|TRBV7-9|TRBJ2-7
TGTGCCAGCAGCATAACAGGGATCTCCTACGAGCAGTACTTC
CASSITGISYEQYF
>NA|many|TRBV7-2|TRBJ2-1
TGTGCCAGCAGCTTAAACCTGGACCCCCGGGGTCGATACAATGAGCAGTTCTTC
CASSLNLDPRGRYNEQFF
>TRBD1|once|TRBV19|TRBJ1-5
TGTGCCAGTAGTCCGGGACAGGGAGGAACGCGGGGGCCCCAGCATTTT
CASSPGQGGTRGPQHF
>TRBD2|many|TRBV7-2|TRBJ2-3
TGTGCCAGCAGCTTAGGCGTACTAGCGAGCACAGATACGCAGTATTTT
CASSLGVLASTDTQYF
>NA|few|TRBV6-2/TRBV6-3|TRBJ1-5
TGTGCCAGCAGTGGGAACAGGGTTAGCAATCAGCCCCAGCATTTT
CASSGNRVSNQPQHF
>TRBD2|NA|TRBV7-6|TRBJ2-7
TGTGCCAGCAGCTCGGGACTAGCGGCACCCCACTACGAGCAGTACTTC
CASSSGLAAPHYEQYF
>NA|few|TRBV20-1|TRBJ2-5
TGCAGTGCTAGGAGGGACCGATCTAGGGAGACCCAGTACTTC
CSARRDRSRETQYF
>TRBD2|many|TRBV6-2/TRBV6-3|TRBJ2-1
TGTGCCAGCAGTTACGAGGGGACTAGTGGAAATGAGCAGTTCTTC
CASSYEGTSGNEQFF
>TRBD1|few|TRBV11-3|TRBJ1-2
TGTGCCAGCAGCTCCGGGACAGGGAATGGCTACACCTTC
CASSSGTGNGYTF
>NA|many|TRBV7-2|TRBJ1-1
TGTGCCAGCAGCTTGTACGGAGGGGGGGGCCCAGCTTTCTTT
CASSLYGGGGPAFF
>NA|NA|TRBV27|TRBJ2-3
TGTGCCAGCACCTCGACGGGCAACACAGATACGCAGTATTTT
CASTSTGNTDTQYF
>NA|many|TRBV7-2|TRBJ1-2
TGTGCCAGCAGCTATGCGGACGGCTTCTATGGCTACACCTTC
CASSYADGFYGYTF
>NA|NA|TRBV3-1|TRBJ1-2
TGTGCCAGCAGCCCGGCCGCGCTCGGCTATGGCTACACCTTC
CASSPAALGYGYTF
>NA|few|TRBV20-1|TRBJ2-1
TGCAGTGCTAGCGGAATGGATGAGCAGTTCTTC
CSASGMDEQFF
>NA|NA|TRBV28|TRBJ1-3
TGTGCCAGCGCAGAGGGTTGGAGCTCTGGAAACACCATATATTTT
CASAEGWSSGNTIYF
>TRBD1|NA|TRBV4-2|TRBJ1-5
TGTGCCAGCAGCCCCGGGACAGGCGGGGGCAATCAGCCCCAGCATTTT
CASSPGTGGGNQPQHF
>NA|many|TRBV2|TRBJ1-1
TGTGCCAGCAGTGTCAGGAGGGAGTCCCAAGCTTTCTTT
CASSVRRESQAFF
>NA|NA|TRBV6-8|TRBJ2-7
TGTGCCAGCAGTTCTGCGGACGAGCAGTACTTC
CASSSADEQYF
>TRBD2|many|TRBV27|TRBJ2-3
TGTGCCAGCAGTCCGTTCGCGGGGGTCACAGATACGCAGTATTTT
CASSPFAGVTDTQYF
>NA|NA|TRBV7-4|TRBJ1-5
TGTGCCAGCAGCTTCTCAAGCAATCAGCCCCAGCATTTT
CASSFSSNQPQHF
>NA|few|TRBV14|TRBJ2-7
TGTGCCAGCAGCCGGAGGTCGAGCTCCTACGAGCAGTACTTC
CASSRRSSSYEQYF
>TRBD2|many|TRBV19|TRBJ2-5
TGTGCCAGTAGTATGACCTCCGCGGGAGGACAAGAGACCCAGTACTTC
CASSMTSAGGQETQYF
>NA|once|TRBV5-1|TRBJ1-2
TGCGCCAGCAGCTTGGTCGGAGGAGTTCACAACTATGGCTACACCTTC
CASSLVGGVHNYGYTF
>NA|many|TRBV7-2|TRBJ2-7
TGTGCCAGCAGCTTGCGAGAATTCCGGGACTCCCAGCAGTACTTC
CASSLREFRDSQQYF
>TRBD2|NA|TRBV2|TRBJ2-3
TGTGCCAGCAGTGTAAAAGCGGGGGTTACAGATACGCAGTATTTT
CASSVKAGVTDTQYF
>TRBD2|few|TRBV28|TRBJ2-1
TGTGCCAGCAGAAAACGATTACTAGCGGGATACAATGAGCAGTTCTTC
CASRKRLLAGYNEQFF
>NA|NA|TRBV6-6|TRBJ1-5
TGTGCCAGCAGTTACTCGAGCCTTAGCAATCAGCCCCAGCATTTT
CASSYSSLSNQPQHF
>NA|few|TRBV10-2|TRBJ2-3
TGCGCCAGCACTTCGGCTAGCGTCACAGATACGCAGTATTTT
CASTSASVTDTQYF
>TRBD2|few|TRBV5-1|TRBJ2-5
TGCGCCAGCAGAGGACTAGCGGGAAACCAAGAGACCCAGTACTTC
CASRGLAGNQETQYF
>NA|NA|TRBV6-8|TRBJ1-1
TGTGCCAGCAGTTACTTGGGAGAGCGAGCTTTCTTT
CASSYLGERAFF
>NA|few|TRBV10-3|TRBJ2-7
TGTGCCATCAGTTCGGCCCGTACCGGCGAGCAGTACTTC
CAISSARTGEQYF
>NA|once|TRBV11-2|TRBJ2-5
TGTGCCAGCAGCTTAGGGTCTAGTTCCGAAGAGACCCAGTACTTC
CASSLGSSSEETQYF